This T cell receptor (beta chain) derives from a study of CD8+CD57+ T cells in acquired aplastic anemia. Study as a whole: Mean DNA quantity obtained from sorted CD4+ and CD8+ cells was around 2.9 ug. Healthy donor sequencing depth: some 10 million CD4+, some 12 million CD8+ reads.

On this clonotype itself: Its target is unknown.

The study profiled TCR beta VDJ and CDR3 using genomic DNA as template. Using its own MiXCR run on the reads, TCRdb lists one record per CDR3 protein. Here the sample spans some 120,000 distinct CDR3 sequences, around 46% being singletons. In germline, CDR1 is LNHNV, CDR2 YYDKDF (reference sequence). With 4 bases removed from V and 3 bases from J, the gap between germline ends came to 13 bases. This CDR3 is 15 amino acids long. Study-wide points: There were over 25 CD8+ CDR3 sequences that occurred in both patients and controls. Controls and patients did not differ significantly in CD8+ Simpson's diversity.

The sequenced material came from sorted CD4+, CD8+, or CD8+CD57+ T cells (not recorded which) from PBMCs. The sequence was collected from a human donor in good health, serving as a control. This chain uses TRBV15 with TRBJ1-5; no clear D gene. CDR3 loop: CATSIPDTVNQPQHF. The CDR3 nucleotides are TGTGCCACCAGCATCCCTGACACGGTCAATCAGCCCCAGCATTTT.